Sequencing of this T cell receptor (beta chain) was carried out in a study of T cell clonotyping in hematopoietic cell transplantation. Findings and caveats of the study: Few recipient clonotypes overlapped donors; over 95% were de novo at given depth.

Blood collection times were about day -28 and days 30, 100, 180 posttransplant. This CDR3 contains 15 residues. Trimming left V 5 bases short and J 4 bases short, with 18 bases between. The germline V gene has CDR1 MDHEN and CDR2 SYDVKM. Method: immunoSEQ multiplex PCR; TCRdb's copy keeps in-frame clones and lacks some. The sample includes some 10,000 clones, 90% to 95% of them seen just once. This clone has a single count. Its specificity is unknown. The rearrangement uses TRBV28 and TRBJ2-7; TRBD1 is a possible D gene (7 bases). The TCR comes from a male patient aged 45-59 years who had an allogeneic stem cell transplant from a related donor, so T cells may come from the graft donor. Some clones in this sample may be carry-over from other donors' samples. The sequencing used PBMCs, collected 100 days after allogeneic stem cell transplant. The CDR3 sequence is CASSTTGAGGYEQYF. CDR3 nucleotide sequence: TGTGCCAGCAGTACAACAGGGGCTGGGGGGTACGAGCAGTACTTC. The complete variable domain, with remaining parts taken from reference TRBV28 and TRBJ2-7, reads DVKVTQSSRYLVKRTGEKVFLECVQDMDHENMFWYRQDPGLGLRLIYFSYDVKMKEKGDIPEGYSVSREKKERFSLILESASTNQTSMYLCASSTTGAGGYEQYFGPGTRLTVT.